These 16 T cell receptor beta chains share one sample of origin, sequenced in a study of beta chain features in type 1 diabetes. The study's findings and limits: There was a moderate but significant shortening of TCRB CDR3s in all four CD4+ subsets of Type 1 diabetes patients.

As every portion of the isolated RNA was reverse transcribed, the sequencing read expressed TCRB transcripts. Profiled with immunoSEQ multiplex PCR; TCRdb holds only in-frame clones, not every one. There are under 150,000 clones in the sample; approximately 10% occur only once, and approximately 0.7% lies in the top ten. For these receptors, no antigen is known. The sample taken for sequencing was central memory CD4+ T cells from blood. These receptors all come from a man younger than 45 with type 1 diabetes.

The chain is built from TRBV30 and TRBJ2-6, with D possibly being TRBD2 (5 bases). This CDR3 has 14 amino acids. Trimming cost V 8 bases and J 0 bases, with 11 bases left between them. Germline V gene data show CDR1 as GTSNPN and CDR2 as SVGIG (reference sequence). CDR3 protein: CAREMGSGANVLTF. For the CDR3, the DNA is TGTGCCCGGGAAATGGGCTCTGGGGCCAACGTCCTGACTTTC. Using reference TRBV30 and TRBJ2-6 for the parts outside the CDR3, the full variable domain is SQTIHQWPATLVQPVGSPLSLECTVEGTSNPNLYWYRQAAGRGLQLLFYSVGIGQISSEVPQNLSASRPQDRQFILSSKKLLLSDSGFYLCAREMGSGANVLTFGAGSRLTVL.

The chain links TRBV5-1 to TRBJ2-2, with 10 bases aligning to TRBD2. CDR3 length: 17 amino acids. V shed 0 bases and J 3 bases; nucleotides not matched to a gene: 5. Germline-derived CDR1 and CDR2 are SGHRS and YFSETQ. CDR3 region: CASSLDFTSGDTGELFF. CDR3 coding DNA: TGCGCCAGCAGCTTGGACTTCACTAGCGGGGACACCGGGGAGCTGTTTTTT.

This clone was seen just once. The chain carries TRBV10-3 and TRBJ2-3; 7 bases align to TRBD2. This CDR3 is built from 11 residues. The germline V gene has CDR1 ENHRY and CDR2 SYGVKD. Unmatched junction bases numbered 4, after V lost 10 bases and J lost 6 bases. CDR3 bases: TGTGCCAGCGGGAGTTCGGATACGCAGTATTTT. This codes for CASGSSDTQYF.

This clone was seen a few times. This sequence joins TRBV29-1 and TRBJ1-5; D ambiguous. Germline V lookup: CDR1 SQVTM, CDR2 ANQGSEA. The CDR3 loop spans 14 amino acids. Trimming stripped 6 bases from V and 0 bases from J, with 12 bases between. The CDR3 region has the DNA TGCAGCGTCGGGATGGGTTATAGCAATCAGCCCCAGCATTTT. Its protein product is CSVGMGYSNQPQHF.

About this clone: Within the sample, other DNA sequences also encode this same CDR3. The V gene is TRBV15, the J gene TRBJ1-6; TRBD1 aligns across 7 bases. The J segment lost 10 bases and the V segment lost 0 bases, leaving 6 bases of the junction unmatched. Germline values: CDR1 LNHNV, CDR2 YYDKDF (reference sequence). The length of the CDR3 is 15 residues. The CDR3 reads CATSRDRDRASPLHF. The CDR3 bases are TGTGCCACCAGCAGAGATCGAGACAGGGCCTCACCCCTCCACTTT.

The V and J genes are TRBV27 and TRBJ2-5; D is ambiguous. V was pared by 8 bases and J by 2 bases, with 9 bases between. CDR1 is MNHEY and CDR2 is SMNVEV in the germline V gene (reference sequence). The CDR3 has 12 amino acids. The CDR3 region is CASARPQETQYF. The CDR3 DNA sequence: TGTGCCAGCGCTAGGCCTCAAGAGACCCAGTACTTC.

This clone has a handful of counts. J is TRBJ2-3 and V is TRBV2, with unresolved D. V lost 5 bases, J lost 0 bases, and 3 bases lay in between. The germline V gene has CDR1 SNHLY and CDR2 FYNNEI. This CDR3 region has 12 residues. For the CDR3, the DNA is TGTGCCAGCAGTTATAGCACAGATACGCAGTATTTT. This gives the protein CASSYSTDTQYF. Together with reference TRBV2 and TRBJ2-3, the CDR3 gives the full variable domain: EPEVTQTPSHQVTQMGQEVILRCVPISNHLYFYWYRQILGQKVEFLVSFYNNEISEKSEIFDDQFSVERPDGSNFTLKIRSTKLEDSAMYFCASSYSTDTQYFGPGTRLTVL.

The V and J genes are TRBV7-2 and TRBJ2-2, with a weak D call TRBD2 (6 bases). The CDR3 runs 15 residues. Trimming left V 5 bases short and J 0 bases short, with 10 bases between. Germline assignment: CDR1 SGHTA and CDR2 FQGNSA. This chain's CDR3 is CASSLGGSNTGELFF. For the CDR3, the DNA is TGTGCCAGCAGCCTCGGGGGATCGAACACCGGGGAGCTGTTTTTT. Variable domain in full (rest from reference TRBV7-2 and TRBJ2-2): GAGVSQSPSNKVTEKGKDVELRCDPISGHTALYWYRQSLGQGLEFLIYFQGNSAPDKSGLPSDRFSAERTGGSVSTLTIQRTQQEDSAVYLCASSLGGSNTGELFFGEGSRLTVL.

This clone was recorded a few times. The V call is TRBV11-2, the J call TRBJ2-5; weak D call: TRBD2 (6 bases). Trimming took off 4 bases at V and 2 bases at J, with 8 bases between the two ends. The germline V gene has CDR1 SGHAT and CDR2 FQNNGV. The CDR3 has 13 amino acids. CDR3 residues: CASSSGTQETQYF. The CDR3 DNA is TGTGCCAGCAGCTCCGGGACTCAAGAGACCCAGTACTTC.

This sequence joins TRBV7-2 and TRBJ2-7, with TRBD1 matching over 7 bases. Trimming at V came to 5 bases and at J to 3 bases, leaving 7 bases not matched to a gene. The germline gives CDR1 SGHTA, CDR2 FQGNSA. This CDR3 is built from 14 residues. The CDR3 here is CASSPPGQHYEQYF. The CDR3 coding sequence is TGTGCCAGCAGCCCCCCGGGACAGCACTACGAGCAGTACTTC.

In this sample, this clone turned up a few times. This chain connects TRBV12-5 to TRBJ2-4, with 16 bases aligning to TRBD2. Germline CDR1 is LGHNT and CDR2 is FRNRAP. The V segment lost 5 bases and the J segment 0 bases; nucleotides outside the gene matches: 4. The CDR3 spans 18 residues. The CDR3: CASGPGTSGGEAKNIQYF. Here the CDR3 DNA reads TGTGCTAGTGGTCCCGGGACTAGCGGGGGGGAAGCCAAAAACATTCAGTACTTC.

The CDR3 loop is CASSPAIGQQETQYF. In DNA, the CDR3 is TGTGCCAGCAGCCCCGCGATCGGACAGCAAGAGACCCAGTACTTC. The gene calls are TRBV7-9 and TRBJ2-5; tentative D call: TRBD1 (6 bases). This CDR3 contains 15 residues. Trimming removed 5 bases from V and 2 bases from J, with 15 bases in between. Per germline, CDR1 SEHNR and CDR2 FQNEAQ (reference sequence).

This clone was observed a few times. The chain carries TRBV5-4 and TRBJ1-6; TRBD1 is a possible D gene (5 bases). The germline V gene encodes CDR1 SGHNT and CDR2 YYREEE (reference sequence). The CDR3 spans 15 residues. V lost 4 bases, J lost 7 bases, and 15 bases lay in between. In DNA form, the CDR3 reads TGTGCCAGCAGCCCGTTCGGGAGGGGAAATTCACCCCTCCACTTT. As protein: CASSPFGRGNSPLHF.

There are a few counts of this clone. The CDR3 DNA reads TGTGCCAGCAGCCCTCACGAGAGCGAGCAGTACTTC. It yields the protein CASSPHESEQYF. This chain links TRBV4-2 with TRBJ2-7; D uncertain. V was shortened by 4 bases and J by 6 bases, with 10 bases between the two germline ends. The CDR3 is 12 amino acids. CDR1 is LGHNA, CDR2 YNFKEQ, per germline.

The chain recombines TRBV7-8 with TRBJ2-3; 8 nucleotides align to TRBD2. Germline V gene lookup returns CDR1 SGHVS and CDR2 FQNEAQ. The CDR3 covers 14 residues. With 6 bases clipped from V and 6 bases from J, the junction kept 8 bases outside the gene matches. The CDR3 loop is CASRTGGRRDTQYF. DNA for the CDR3: TGTGCCAGCAGGACGGGGGGGCGAAGGGATACGCAGTATTTT.

This sequence joins TRBV30 and TRBJ1-5, with no clear D. CDR3 length equals 14 residues. In germline, CDR1 is GTSNPN, CDR2 SVGIG (reference sequence). The V gene lost 5 bases and the J gene lost 0 bases, with 11 bases spanning the gap. The CDR3 here is CAWGRGYSNQPQHF. The CDR3 coding sequence is TGTGCCTGGGGTCGAGGATATAGCAATCAGCCCCAGCATTTT.